The TCR beta chain described here comes from a study of OX40 agonist ivuxolimab in advanced cancers. Looking at the study overall: The patients got ivuxolimab, which is an agonistic anti-OX40 (CD134) antibody. One patient with hepatocellular carcinoma and two with cutaneous melanoma, three in all, had partial responses. Study-wide results and caveats: At doses 0.1 to 3.0 mg/kg, CD4+ and CD8+ clones expanded. Some of the lowest clonal expansion was seen in partial responders at 0.1-3.0 mg/kg.

TCRdb keeps only in-frame clones here, not all; method: immunoSEQ multiplex PCR. The profile covers roughly 93,000 clones, with about 90% appearing a single time and approximately 1.5% taken by the ten largest. The CDR3 length is 15 residues. The J segment lost 5 bases and the V segment lost 5 bases, leaving 4 bases of the junction unmatched. The germline gives CDR1 SGHTA, CDR2 FQGNSA. Worth noting for this clone: Its specificity is unknown.

This sequence was found in an adult with an advanced solid tumor such as melanoma, head and neck, liver or kidney cancer. The chain joins TRBV7-2 to TRBJ2-5, with TRBD2 matching over 14 bases. Sequenced here: CD4+ or CD8+ T cells sorted from blood, sampled in a trial of the OX40 agonist ivuxolimab. The DNA of the CDR3 is TGTGCCAGCAGCCGGGGACTAGCGGGAGTGGAGACCCAGTACTTC. Its protein product is CASSRGLAGVETQYF.